The 4 T cell receptor beta chains in this list originate from one sample, sequenced in a study of CD8+ T cells in alopecia areata. Investigators isolated RNA and reverse transcribed it into cDNA to act as the sequencing template. Assay: immunoSEQ multiplex PCR; the TCRdb copy retains only in-frame clones and omits some. The sample has roughly 230,000 clones; roughly 44% are singletons. Treatment noted: oral pan-JAK inhibitor, 5-10 mg twice daily. The source was CD4+ T cells sorted from blood, collected at approximately week 36, from a patient treated with tofacitinib. The source is a human donor with alopecia areata.

This clone has more than one count but fewer than ten. V gene TRBV7-2 combines with J gene TRBJ2-1; the D is unclear. CDR1 and CDR2 from the germline V gene are SGHTA and FQGNSA. The CDR3 runs 15 residues. V shed 4 bases and J shed 1 base, with 11 bases lying between them. CDR3: CASSWVPTSYNEQFF. The CDR3 DNA is TGTGCCAGCAGCTGGGTCCCGACGTCCTACAATGAGCAGTTCTTC. The full variable domain, with the rest looked up from reference TRBV7-2 and TRBJ2-1, is GAGVSQSPSNKVTEKGKDVELRCDPISGHTALYWYRQSLGQGLEFLIYFQGNSAPDKSGLPSDRFSAERTGGSVSTLTIQRTQQEDSAVYLCASSWVPTSYNEQFFGPGTRLTVL.

The gene calls are TRBV5-1 and TRBJ2-5; D unresolved. Trimming shortened V by 0 bases and J by 4 bases, and 10 bases separated the two germline ends. The germline gives CDR1 SGHRS, CDR2 YFSETQ. The CDR3 runs 14 residues. Here the CDR3 DNA reads TGCGCCAGCAGCTTGGGGGTAGCCGGAGAGACCCAGTACTTC. Translating gives CASSLGVAGETQYF.

V and J are TRBV2 and TRBJ2-5; 9 bases align to TRBD2. The CDR3 loop spans 14 amino acids. CDR1 is SNHLY, CDR2 FYNNEI, per germline. The V segment lost 7 bases and the J segment 0 bases; nucleotides outside the gene matches: 3. CDR3 coding DNA: TGTGCCAGCACGACTAGCGGCAACCAAGAGACCCAGTACTTC. Its translation: CASTTSGNQETQYF.

In its sample, this clone was seen a few times. The rearrangement uses TRBV30 and TRBJ1-5; perhaps TRBD1 as D (6 bases). The CDR3 spans 14 residues. Trimming removed 0 bases at V and 11 bases at J, with 17 bases between. From germline, CDR1 is GTSNPN and CDR2 SVGIG (reference sequence). CDR3 sequence reads: CAWSVGGHLSAQHF. DNA for the CDR3: TGTGCCTGGAGTGTAGGGGGACACCTCTCGGCCCAGCATTTT.